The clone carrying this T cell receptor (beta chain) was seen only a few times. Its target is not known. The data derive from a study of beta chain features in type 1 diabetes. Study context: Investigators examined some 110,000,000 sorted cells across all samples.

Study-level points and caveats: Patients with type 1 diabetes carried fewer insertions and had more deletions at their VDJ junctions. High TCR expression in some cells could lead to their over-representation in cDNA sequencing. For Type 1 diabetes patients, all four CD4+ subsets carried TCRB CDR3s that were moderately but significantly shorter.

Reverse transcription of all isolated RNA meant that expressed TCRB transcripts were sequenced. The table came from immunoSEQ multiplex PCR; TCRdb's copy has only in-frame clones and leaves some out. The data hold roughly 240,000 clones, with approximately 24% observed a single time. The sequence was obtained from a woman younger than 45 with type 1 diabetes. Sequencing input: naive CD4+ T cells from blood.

The CDR3 loop reads CASGQTTGVVGTEAFF. The CDR3 DNA reads TGTGCTAGTGGTCAAACGACAGGAGTCGTAGGGACTGAAGCTTTCTTT. The chain employs TRBV12-5 and TRBJ1-1; perhaps TRBD1 as D (6 bases). The V end was cut by 5 bases, the J end by 5 bases, with 21 bases between. The CDR3 consists of 16 residues. Per germline, CDR1 LGHNT and CDR2 FRNRAP.